The following is a T cell receptor beta chain sequence with its context. These data belong to a study of blood T cell repertoires in COVID-19. Generated by immunoSEQ multiplex PCR, the TCRdb table keeps only in-frame clones and is missing some. The table has around 130,000 clones, roughly 80% seen once. Germline V gives CDR1 LGHDT, CDR2 YNNKEL (reference sequence). Trimming took 4 bases from V and 6 from J, leaving 12 bases between them. This CDR3 has 13 residues. Specimen: peripheral blood. This chain links TRBV3-1 (or the pseudogene TRBV3-2) with TRBJ1-2; a possible D gene is TRBD1 (6 bases). The clonotype originates from a man aged 50 to 59 with acute or convalescent COVID-19. The CDR3 region is CASSLLQGDGYTF. The CDR3 DNA follows: TGTGCCAGCAGCCTCCTACAGGGTGATGGCTACACCTTC.